Presented here are 18 T cell receptor beta chains from one specimen sequenced in a study of blood T cell repertoires in COVID-19. Produced via immunoSEQ multiplex PCR; TCRdb's table is partial and in-frame only. The table includes roughly 220,000 clones, around 83% detected once. The specimen sequenced was peripheral blood. All receptors come from a man aged 50 to 59 who had recovered from COVID-19.

The chain employs TRBV30 and TRBJ1-1; D unresolved. V was trimmed by 7 bases and J by 5 bases, leaving 17 bases between them. The germline CDR1 and CDR2 sequences are GTSNPN and SVGIG (reference sequence). The CDR3 extends over 13 amino acids. CDR3 nucleotide sequence: TGTGCCTTCCGATATTCCGGGGTTACTGAAGCTTTCTTT. Its translation: CAFRYSGVTEAFF.

Only a few counts were recorded for this clone. V gene TRBV5-1 combines with J gene TRBJ2-7; D is possibly TRBD1 (6 bases). Germline values: CDR1 SGHRS, CDR2 YFSETQ. The CDR3 runs to 16 residues. Trimming removed 0 bases at V and 0 bases at J, with 13 bases between. The CDR3 DNA reads TGCGCCAGCAGCTTGGCTCCGGGACACCTCTCCTACGAGCAGTACTTC. Protein: CASSLAPGHLSYEQYF.

This clone showed up just once. The chain joins TRBV5-4 to TRBJ2-4; 7 bases map to TRBD1. J lost 3 bases, V lost 4 bases, and 10 bases had no gene match. The CDR3 runs 16 residues. Germline loops: CDR1 SGHNT, CDR2 YYREEE (reference sequence). The CDR3 bases are TGTGCCAGCAGCATGGGAAGGGGGCGAGGCAAAAACATTCAGTACTTC. This sequence encodes CASSMGRGRGKNIQYF.

The chain couples TRBV21-1 to TRBJ1-1; the table names TRBD1, a call not compared with the DNA. TRBV21-1 is described as a pseudogene. CDR3 length: 17 residues. CDR3 protein: CASSKAGDRGRGTEAFF. The CDR3 nucleotides read TGTGCCAGCAGCAAAGCGGGGGACAGGGGTAGGGGCACTGAAGCTTTCTTT.

This chain links TRBV5-1 with TRBJ2-2; the D gene is possibly TRBD2 (5 bases). Germline loops: CDR1 SGHRS, CDR2 YFSETQ. V was cut by 6 bases and J by 3 bases, with 15 bases left in between. The CDR3 runs 15 residues. The CDR3 coding sequence is TGCGCCAGCACGGTTTTTGCGGGCTACACCGGGGAGCTGTTTTTT. This codes for CASTVFAGYTGELFF.

V gene TRBV7-9 combines with J gene TRBJ1-5, with TRBD1 matching 9 bases. The germline gives CDR1 SEHNR, CDR2 FQNEAQ (reference sequence). Trimming cost V 5 bases and J 7 bases; bases outside gene matches: 15. The CDR3 extends over 17 amino acids. The CDR3: CASSPGQGRRDSQPQHF. CDR3 coding DNA: TGTGCCAGCAGCCCCGGACAGGGGAGAAGGGATTCGCAGCCCCAGCATTTT.

The V call is TRBV7-8, the J call TRBJ1-5, with D hard to call. The V gene lost 4 bases and the J gene lost 3 bases, with 16 bases spanning the gap. The CDR3 is 16 amino acids. Germline values: CDR1 SGHVS, CDR2 FQNEAQ. In nucleotides, the CDR3 is TGTGCCAGCAGCTCCAGGCGTTGGTGGCCCAATCAGCCCCAGCATTTT. Its protein is CASSSRRWWPNQPQHF. The variable domain in full, with the rest retrieved from reference TRBV7-8 and TRBJ1-5, is GAGVSQSPRYKVAKRGQDVALRCDPISGHVSLFWYQQALGQGPEFLTYFQNEAQLDKSGLPSDRFFAERPEGSVSTLKIQRTQQEDSAVYLCASSSRRWWPNQPQHFGDGTRLSIL.

The CDR3 DNA is TGTGCCATCAGTGAGCTCAGACAGGGGGGTTACAATGAGCAGTTCTTC. This translates into CAISELRQGGYNEQFF. The chain employs TRBV10-3 and TRBJ2-1, with 9 positions matching TRBD1. J gave up 4 bases and V 2 bases, and 6 bases lay outside the gene matches. This CDR3 contains 16 residues. The V gene's germline CDR1 is ENHRY and CDR2 SYGVKD.

This chain connects TRBV7-9 to TRBJ2-7; 9 bases agree with TRBD2. The junction had 4 bases not matched to a gene; V was cut back by 4 bases and J by 6 bases. CDR1 is SEHNR, CDR2 FQNEAQ, per germline (reference sequence). This CDR3 is 13 amino acids long. The CDR3 nucleotides are TGTGCCAGCAGCTCCTCACTAGCGGGCGAGCAGTACTTC. Translation: CASSSSLAGEQYF.

This clone turned up a few times. The CDR3 DNA sequence: TGCGCCAGCAGCCAGACACTAGCTCCCCATGAGCAGTTCTTC. Translated: CASSQTLAPHEQFF. V gene TRBV4-1 combines with J gene TRBJ2-1; D might be TRBD2 (6 bases). The germline V gene has CDR1 MGHRA and CDR2 YSYEKL. The CDR3 covers 14 residues. The V end was cut by 3 bases, the J end by 8 bases, with 14 bases between.

This chain links TRBV10-2 with TRBJ2-4, with 9 bases matching TRBD1. CDR1 is WSHSY, CDR2 SAAADI, per germline. The CDR3 has 14 amino acids. The trim removed 6 bases at V and 9 bases at J, leaving 9 bases unmatched. CDR3 nucleotides: TGCGCCAGCAGCGAACCGGGACAGGGAGTCATTCAGTACTTC. Encoded protein: CASSEPGQGVIQYF.

The chain uses TRBV6-5 and TRBJ1-2, with a weak D call TRBD1 (6 bases). The CDR3 runs to 12 residues. Germline assignment: CDR1 MNHEY and CDR2 SVGAGI. V shed 5 bases and J shed 6 bases, with 10 bases lying between them. CDR3 amino acids: CASSRGAHGYTF. For the CDR3, the DNA is TGTGCCAGCAGTCGGGGGGCGCATGGCTACACCTTC.

This clone occurred a few times. The chain is built from TRBV18 and TRBJ2-7; a possible D gene is TRBD1 (5 bases). The V and J ends lost 2 bases and 4 bases respectively, with 9 bases between them. This CDR3 is 13 amino acids long. Germline CDR1 reads KGHSH; CDR2 reads LQKENI. CDR3 nucleotides: TGTGCCAGCTCACCAGAAAGGGGTTACGAGCAGTACTTC. Its protein is CASSPERGYEQYF.

This chain links TRBV5-1 with TRBJ2-7, with TRBD1 identical over 9 bases. From germline, CDR1 is SGHRS and CDR2 YFSETQ. V lost 0 bases and J lost 3; bases outside the gene matches: 7. The CDR3 length is 16 residues. CDR3 DNA sequence: TGCGCCAGCAGCTTGGAGGGGACAGGGTACTACTACGAGCAGTACTTC. It translates to CASSLEGTGYYYEQYF. The full variable domain, with the rest looked up from reference TRBV5-1 and TRBJ2-7, is KAGVTQTPRYLIKTRGQQVTLSCSPISGHRSVSWYQQTPGQGLQFLFEYFSETQRNKGNFPGRFSGRQFSNSRSEMNVSTLELGDSALYLCASSLEGTGYYYEQYFGPGTRLTVT.

This sequence joins TRBV7-2 and TRBJ2-5; TRBD2 is a possible D gene (6 bases). There are 14 residues in the CDR3. Germline V CDR1 and CDR2: SGHTA, FQGNSA. Trimming cost V 3 bases and J 1 base, with 9 bases left between them. The CDR3 sequence is CASSFFGGQETQYF. CDR3 DNA: TGTGCCAGCAGCTTTTTCGGGGGCCAAGAGACCCAGTACTTC.

The chain uses TRBV27 and TRBJ2-6; D remains unclear. CDR1 and CDR2 (germline): MNHEY, SMNVEV (reference sequence). V lost 5 bases, J lost 4 bases, and 15 bases lay in between. The CDR3 loop spans 16 amino acids. The CDR3 sequence is CASSLWAIGGANVLTF. The CDR3 DNA follows: TGTGCCAGCAGTCTTTGGGCGATTGGGGGGGCCAACGTCCTGACTTTC.

The gene calls are TRBV18 and TRBJ1-4; D gene uncertain. Trimming removed 6 bases at V and 8 bases at J, with 13 bases between. The CDR3 runs 13 residues. The germline CDR1 and CDR2 sequences are KGHSH and LQKENI. The DNA of the CDR3 is TGTGCCAGCTCGTCAGGTGTTGGGGAAAAACTGTTTTTT. Translation gives CASSSGVGEKLFF.

The rearrangement joins TRBV18 to TRBJ1-4; D is unresolved. Germline-derived CDR1 and CDR2 are KGHSH and LQKENI. The CDR3 is 13 amino acids. V was clipped by 3 bases and J by 4 bases, with 6 bases between them. For the CDR3, the DNA is TGTGCCAGCTCACCTCCCAATAATGAAAAACTGTTTTTT. Encoded protein: CASSPPNNEKLFF.